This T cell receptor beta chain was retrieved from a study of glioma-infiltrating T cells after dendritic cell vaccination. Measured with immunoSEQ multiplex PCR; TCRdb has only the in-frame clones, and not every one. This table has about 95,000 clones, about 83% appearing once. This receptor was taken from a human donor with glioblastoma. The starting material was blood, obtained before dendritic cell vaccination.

The CDR3 loop is CASSDVGGSFDEQFF. For the CDR3, the DNA is TGTGCCAGCAGTGATGTAGGGGGCTCCTTCGATGAGCAGTTCTTC. The J gene is TRBJ2-1, the V gene TRBV2, with TRBD1 matching over 7 bases. V dropped 3 bases and J dropped 8; count of bases not matched to a gene: 10. This CDR3 is built from 15 residues. Germline-derived CDR1 and CDR2 are SNHLY and FYNNEI.